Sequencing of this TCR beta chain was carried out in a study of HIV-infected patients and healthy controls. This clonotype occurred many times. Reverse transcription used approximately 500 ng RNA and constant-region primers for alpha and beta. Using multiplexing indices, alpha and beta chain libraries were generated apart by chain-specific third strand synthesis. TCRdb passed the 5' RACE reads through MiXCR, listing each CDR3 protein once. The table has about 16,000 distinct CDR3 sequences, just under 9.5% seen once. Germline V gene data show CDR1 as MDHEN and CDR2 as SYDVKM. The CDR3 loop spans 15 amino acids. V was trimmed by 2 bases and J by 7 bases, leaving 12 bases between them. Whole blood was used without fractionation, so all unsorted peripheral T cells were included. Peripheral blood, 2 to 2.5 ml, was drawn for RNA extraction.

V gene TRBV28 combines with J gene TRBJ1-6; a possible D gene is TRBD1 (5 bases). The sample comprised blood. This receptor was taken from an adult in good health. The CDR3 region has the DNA TGTGCCAGCAGTTTAGTAGGGACTGGGAATTCACCCCTCCACTTT. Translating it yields CASSLVGTGNSPLHF.